This entry lists 9 T cell receptor beta chains sequenced from one sample in a study of blood T cell repertoires in COVID-19. Sequencing used immunoSEQ multiplex PCR; TCRdb keeps in-frame clones, though not all of them. The sample carries some 110,000 clones, about 80% recorded once. The specimen was peripheral blood. The source of these receptors is an older man with active or convalescent COVID-19.

The chain carries TRBV6-5 and TRBJ1-4; 12 bases map to TRBD1. V lost 6 bases and J lost 7; bases outside the gene matches: 6. Germline V CDR1 and CDR2: MNHEY, SVGAGI. The CDR3 loop spans 15 amino acids. In nucleotides, the CDR3 is TGTGCCAGCAGCCCGGGACAGGGGGCTCGTGAAAAACTGTTTTTT. Protein: CASSPGQGAREKLFF.

V usage is TRBV7-2 and J usage is TRBJ2-4, with 7 bases fitting TRBD2. Trimming removed 1 base from V and 7 bases from J; junction bases left unmatched: 10. Germline CDR1 reads SGHTA; CDR2 reads FQGNSA. This CDR3 spans 16 amino acids. This CDR3 reads CASSLGGQGGRNIQYF. CDR3 DNA: TGTGCCAGCAGCTTAGGAGGTCAGGGAGGGCGGAACATTCAGTACTTC.

Here the CDR3 reads CASSVEGGLQETQYF. The CDR3 DNA is TGTGCCAGCAGCGTAGAGGGGGGGCTCCAAGAGACCCAGTACTTC. The rearrangement uses TRBV9 and TRBJ2-5, with TRBD2 as a possible D gene (7 bases). CDR1 SGDLS and CDR2 YYNGEE come from the germline V gene. Trimming removed 0 bases at V and 1 base at J, with 10 bases between. The CDR3 loop spans 15 amino acids.

The chain carries TRBV28 and TRBJ2-7, with 7 positions matching TRBD2. The CDR3 spans 14 residues. J lost 6 bases, V lost 1 base, and 6 bases had no gene match. CDR1 is MDHEN, CDR2 SYDVKM, per germline. The CDR3 loop reads CASSLSGGRFEQYF. DNA for the CDR3: TGTGCCAGCAGTTTATCCGGGGGGAGATTCGAGCAGTACTTC.

The V gene is TRBV9, the J gene TRBJ1-3, with 9 bases fitting TRBD1. The CDR3 is made up of 14 amino acids. The J segment lost 2 bases and the V segment lost 4 bases, leaving 1 base of the junction unmatched. Per the germline V gene, CDR1 is SGDLS and CDR2 is YYNGEE. DNA of the CDR3: TGTGCCAGCAGCCGGGACAGGGCTGGAAACACCATATATTTT. Its translation is CASSRDRAGNTIYF.

This clone was seen more than once but under ten times. The chain recombines TRBV27 with TRBJ1-1; 9 positions match TRBD1. The ends lost 6 bases at V and 1 base at J; junction bases unmatched: 6. Germline V lookup: CDR1 MNHEY, CDR2 SMNVEV (reference sequence). This CDR3 is built from 15 residues. This chain's CDR3 is CASRLEGQGNTEAFF. The CDR3 DNA reads TGTGCCAGCAGACTTGAGGGACAGGGGAACACTGAAGCTTTCTTT.

The chain carries TRBV30 and TRBJ2-5; perhaps TRBD1 as D (5 bases). The CDR3 totals 14 residues. In germline, CDR1 is GTSNPN, CDR2 SVGIG (reference sequence). V shed 4 bases and J shed 2 bases, with 14 bases lying between them. CDR3 region: CAWNLETVQETQYF. The CDR3 nucleotides are TGTGCCTGGAATCTAGAGACAGTACAAGAGACCCAGTACTTC. Based on the CDR3 plus reference TRBV30 and TRBJ2-5, the full variable domain is SQTIHQWPATLVQPVGSPLSLECTVEGTSNPNLYWYRQAAGRGLQLLFYSVGIGQISSEVPQNLSASRPQDRQFILSSKKLLLSDSGFYLCAWNLETVQETQYFGPGTRLLVL.

The chain recombines TRBV7-2 with TRBJ2-1; TRBD2 agrees at 15 bases. The ends lost 5 bases at V and 14 bases at J; junction bases unmatched: 7. Germline V gene data show CDR1 as SGHTA and CDR2 as FQGNSA. The CDR3 sequence is 14 residues long. CDR3 residues: CASSPSGTSGGKFF. The DNA of the CDR3 is TGTGCCAGCAGCCCGAGCGGGACTAGCGGGGGGAAGTTCTTC.

The CDR3 protein is CSVDNGGSYNEQFF. The CDR3 DNA reads as TGCAGCGTTGACAACGGGGGCTCCTACAATGAGCAGTTCTTC. V usage is TRBV29-1 and J usage is TRBJ2-1; D perhaps matches TRBD2 (6 bases). V dropped 3 bases and J dropped 0 bases, with 9 bases sitting between them. The germline V gene encodes CDR1 SQVTM and CDR2 ANQGSEA. CDR3 length: 14 amino acids.